What follows are 10 T cell receptor beta chains derived from one specimen sequenced in a study of OX40 agonist ivuxolimab in advanced cancers. Libraries were prepared by immunoSEQ multiplex PCR; TCRdb keeps only in-frame clonotypes and omits some of them. Of about 92,000 clones listed, about four fifths are singletons. The material was CD4+ or CD8+ T cells sorted from blood, obtained in a trial of the OX40 agonist ivuxolimab. The receptors shown here come from an adult with an advanced solid tumor such as melanoma, head and neck, liver or kidney cancer.

The chain uses TRBV29-1 and TRBJ2-1, with no clear D. CDR1 and CDR2 from the germline V gene are SQVTM and ANQGSEA. This CDR3 contains 13 residues. The V end lost 3 bases, the J end lost 0 bases, and 6 bases lay between the germline ends. The CDR3 sequence: CSVDVSSYNEQFF. The CDR3 DNA is TGCAGCGTTGACGTCAGCTCCTACAATGAGCAGTTCTTC.

The CDR3 sequence: CASSPGQGVVWTEAFF. CDR3 bases: TGTGCCAGCAGCCCAGGACAGGGGGTGGTGTGGACTGAAGCTTTCTTT. The V call is TRBV14, the J call TRBJ1-1; the match to TRBD1 covers 10 bases. Germline V lookup: CDR1 SGHDN, CDR2 FVKESK. The CDR3 contains 16 residues. Trimming at V came to 4 bases and at J to 5 bases, leaving 10 bases not matched to a gene.

The V call is TRBV5-1, the J call TRBJ2-1; 13 positions match TRBD2. The germline gives CDR1 SGHRS, CDR2 YFSETQ. The trim removed 4 bases at V and 7 bases at J, leaving 8 bases unmatched. The CDR3 has 16 residues. The DNA for the CDR3 is TGCGCCAGCAGCGGTGGACTAGCGGGAGAAAGGAATGAGCAGTTCTTC. Its protein is CASSGGLAGERNEQFF.

The chain links TRBV4-3 to TRBJ1-2, with D possibly TRBD1 on 6 matching bases. CDR1 and CDR2 (germline): LGHNA, YSLEER. The CDR3 has 15 amino acids. V was trimmed by 0 bases and J by 8 bases, leaving 16 bases between them. The CDR3 DNA sequence: TGCGCCAGCAGCCAAGATCTTTGGCAGGGGCAGGGCTACACCTTC. The encoded protein is CASSQDLWQGQGYTF.

The chain recombines TRBV9 with TRBJ2-1, with no clear D. There are 11 residues in the CDR3. V was pared by 4 bases and J by 7 bases, with 6 bases between. Germline V gene lookup returns CDR1 SGDLS and CDR2 YYNGEE. The CDR3 DNA sequence: TGTGCCAGCAGCTCCGGAAATGAGCAGTTCTTC. Its translation is CASSSGNEQFF. Supplemented by reference TRBV9 and TRBJ2-1, the full variable domain reads DSGVTQTPKHLITATGQRVTLRCSPRSGDLSVYWYQQSLDQGLQFLIQYYNGEERAKGNILERFSAQQFPDLHSELNLSSLELGDSALYFCASSSGNEQFFGPGTRLTVL.

This clone is a singleton in its sample. The chain is built from TRBV2 and TRBJ1-5; the D is unclear. Per the germline V gene, CDR1 is SNHLY and CDR2 is FYNNEI. Between the trimmed V and J ends, which lost 4 bases and 5 bases, there was a span of 15 bases. This CDR3 region has 15 residues. Here the CDR3 reads CASSARGGLHQPQHF. The CDR3 DNA reads TGTGCCAGCAGTGCCCGGGGAGGCCTTCATCAGCCCCAGCATTTT.

This chain joins TRBV19 and TRBJ2-1, with 10 nucleotides matching TRBD1. This CDR3 region has 20 residues. Germline CDR1 and CDR2: LNHDA and SQIVND (reference sequence). The trim removed 5 bases at V and 0 bases at J, leaving 16 bases unmatched. This CDR3 is CASSPLPGTGERGSYNEQFF. As DNA, the CDR3 is TGTGCCAGTAGTCCCCTTCCCGGGACAGGGGAGCGGGGCTCCTACAATGAGCAGTTCTTC.

The chain has TRBV2 and TRBJ1-2, with a weak D call TRBD1 (5 bases). CDR1 SNHLY and CDR2 FYNNEI come from the germline V gene. CDR3 size: 12 residues. Trimming cost V 4 bases and J 6 bases, with 9 bases left between them. CDR3 residues: CASSVRGDGYTF. CDR3 nucleotides: TGTGCCAGCAGTGTTCGGGGGGATGGCTACACCTTC.

Written as DNA, the CDR3 is TGTGCCAGTAGTGAGTTCTCCGGGACAGTCTCTGGAAACACCATATATTTT. Encoded protein: CASSEFSGTVSGNTIYF. The rearrangement links TRBV19 to TRBJ1-3, with TRBD1 matching 7 bases. CDR1 is LNHDA, CDR2 SQIVND, per germline (reference sequence). This CDR3 spans 17 amino acids. Trimming took 5 bases from V and 0 from J; bases not matched to a gene: 10.

V and J are TRBV11-2 and TRBJ2-1; D gene uncertain. Trimming took 3 bases from V and 7 from J, leaving 7 bases between them. The CDR3 covers 12 residues. CDR1 and CDR2 from the germline V gene are SGHAT and FQNNGV. In nucleotides, the CDR3 is TGTGCCAGCAGCTTCGTGGGGAATGAGCAGTTCTTC. Its protein product is CASSFVGNEQFF.